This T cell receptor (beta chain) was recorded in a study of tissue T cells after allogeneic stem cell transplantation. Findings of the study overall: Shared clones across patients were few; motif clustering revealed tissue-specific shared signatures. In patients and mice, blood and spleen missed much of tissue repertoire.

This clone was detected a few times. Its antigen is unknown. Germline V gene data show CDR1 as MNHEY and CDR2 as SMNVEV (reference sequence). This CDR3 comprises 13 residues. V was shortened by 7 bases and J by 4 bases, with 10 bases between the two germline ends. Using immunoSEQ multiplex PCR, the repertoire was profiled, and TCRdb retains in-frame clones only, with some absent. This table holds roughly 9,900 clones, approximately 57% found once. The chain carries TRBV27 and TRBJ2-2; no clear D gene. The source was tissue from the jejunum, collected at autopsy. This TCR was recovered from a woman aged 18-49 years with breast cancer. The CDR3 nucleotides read TGTGCCAGCACCCCTAAACGCACCGGGGAGCTGTTTTTT. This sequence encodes CASTPKRTGELFF.